This T cell receptor (beta chain) originates from a study of T cell responses to AZD1222 COVID-19 vaccine. A few counts support this clone. Only in-frame clones appear in the TCRdb table, and some are missing; sequencing was by immunoSEQ multiplex PCR. Seen here are 45,000 or so clones, over 80% observed once, and the top ten hold approximately 52%. V was pared by 0 bases and J by 0 bases, with 10 bases between. CDR3 length: 16 residues. Germline V CDR1 and CDR2: SGHKS, YYEKEE (reference sequence). This sequence was found in an adult in good health. Sequences were derived from peripheral blood, sampled on day 0 of AZD1222 vaccination. This chain uses TRBV5-5 with TRBJ2-1, with D possibly matching TRBD2 (6 bases). The CDR3 reads CASSLGWRGSYNEQFF. As DNA, the CDR3 is TGTGCCAGCAGCTTGGGGTGGCGGGGCTCCTACAATGAGCAGTTCTTC.